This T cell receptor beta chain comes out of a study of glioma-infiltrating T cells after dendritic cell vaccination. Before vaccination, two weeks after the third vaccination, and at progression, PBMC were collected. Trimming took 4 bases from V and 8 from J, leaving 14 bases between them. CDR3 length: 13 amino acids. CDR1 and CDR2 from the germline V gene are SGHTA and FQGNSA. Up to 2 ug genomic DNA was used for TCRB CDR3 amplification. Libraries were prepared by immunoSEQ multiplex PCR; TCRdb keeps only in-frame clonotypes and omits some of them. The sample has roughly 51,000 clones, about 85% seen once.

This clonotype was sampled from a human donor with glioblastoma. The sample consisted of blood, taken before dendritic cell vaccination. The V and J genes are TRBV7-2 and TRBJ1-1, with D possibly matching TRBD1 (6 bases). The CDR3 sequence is CASSSNYGQEAFF. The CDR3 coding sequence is TGTGCCAGCAGCTCAAACTACGGACAGGAAGCTTTCTTT.